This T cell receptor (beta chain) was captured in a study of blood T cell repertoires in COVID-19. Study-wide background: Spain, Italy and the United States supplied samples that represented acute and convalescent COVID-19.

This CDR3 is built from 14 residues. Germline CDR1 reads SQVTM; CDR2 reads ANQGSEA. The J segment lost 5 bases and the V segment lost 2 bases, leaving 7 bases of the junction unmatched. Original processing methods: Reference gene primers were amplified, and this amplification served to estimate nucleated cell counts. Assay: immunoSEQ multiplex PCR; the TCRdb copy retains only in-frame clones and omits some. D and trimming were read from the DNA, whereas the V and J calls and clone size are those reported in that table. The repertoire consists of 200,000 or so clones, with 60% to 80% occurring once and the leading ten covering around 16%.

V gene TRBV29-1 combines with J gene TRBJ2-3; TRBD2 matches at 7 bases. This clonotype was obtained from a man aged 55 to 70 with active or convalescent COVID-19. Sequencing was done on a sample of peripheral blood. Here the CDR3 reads CSVEFAGVRDTQYF. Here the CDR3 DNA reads TGCAGCGTTGAATTTGCGGGGGTCAGAGATACGCAGTATTTT.